These 6 T cell receptor beta chains were all obtained from the same sample, sequenced in a study of immune heterogeneity within non-small cell lung tumors. Template came from bulk tumor genomic DNA, at around 630 ng per sample. During surgery, several far-apart biopsies were obtained from every primary tumor. Curative surgery was undertaken by patients, who had untreated, newly diagnosed non-small cell lung cancer. It was a multiplex PCR that amplified TCR beta CDR3, with 32 V and 13 J primers. Each CDR3 protein gets one entry after TCRdb re-called the multiplex PCR reads with MiXCR. Of roughly 4,700 distinct CDR3 sequences listed, about 34% were seen once; the top ten hold 20%. The sample taken for sequencing was lung tumor tissue. Source of these receptors: a woman in her fifties or sixties with non-small cell lung cancer.

In its sample, this clonotype is medium-sized (0.01 to 0.1%). The gene calls are TRBV28 and TRBJ1-6; D is unresolved. This CDR3 is 14 amino acids long. Germline V lookup: CDR1 MDHEN, CDR2 SYDVKM. V gave up 6 bases and J gave up 7 bases, with 13 bases separating them. The CDR3 reads CASSSDNQNSPLHF. The CDR3 nucleotides read TGTGCCAGCAGCTCTGACAATCAGAATTCACCCCTCCACTTT.

This clonotype qualifies as medium-sized. The V and J genes are TRBV7-2 and TRBJ1-6; no definite D call. V was cut by 2 bases and J by 7 bases, with 15 bases left in between. Per the germline V gene, CDR1 is SGHTA and CDR2 is FQGNSA. This CDR3 is 16 amino acids long. CDR3 nucleotides: TGTGCCAGCAGCTTATATGGGGTAGGAGGGAATTCACCCCTCCACTTT. This codes for CASSLYGVGGNSPLHF.

This clonotype is medium-sized. The J gene is TRBJ2-1, the V gene TRBV5-1; tentative D call: TRBD1 (6 bases). There are 16 residues in the CDR3. The V end lost 0 bases, the J end lost 0 bases, and 10 bases lay between the germline ends. The germline V gene has CDR1 SGHRS and CDR2 YFSETQ. Here the CDR3 reads CASSLEGVPSYNEQFF. The CDR3 coding sequence is TGCGCCAGCAGCTTGGAGGGGGTCCCCTCCTACAATGAGCAGTTCTTC.

Relative to its sample, this clonotype is medium-sized. V is TRBV27 and J is TRBJ2-7; maybe TRBD2 (7 bases). Trimming removed 6 bases at V and 5 bases at J, with 17 bases between. There are 14 residues in the CDR3. From germline, CDR1 is MNHEY and CDR2 SMNVEV (reference sequence). The CDR3 nucleotides are TGTGCCAGCAGACCGTGGGAAGGGGGGGACGAGCAGTACTTC. It is translated as CASRPWEGGDEQYF.

In its sample, this clonotype is medium-sized. V and J are TRBV7-9 and TRBJ2-3, with 8 bases matching TRBD2. This CDR3 has 16 residues. V lost 7 bases and J lost 0; bases outside the gene matches: 9. The V gene's germline CDR1 is SEHNR and CDR2 FQNEAQ (reference sequence). CDR3: CASTVPERESTDTQYF. CDR3 sequence (DNA): TGTGCCAGCACCGTCCCCGAGCGGGAGAGCACAGATACGCAGTATTTT.

By frequency in the sample, this clonotype is medium-sized. This sequence joins TRBV20-1 and TRBJ1-6; D gene unclear. From germline, CDR1 is DFQATT and CDR2 SNEGSKA (reference sequence). Trimming shortened V by 2 bases and J by 7 bases, and 9 bases separated the two germline ends. There are 13 residues in the CDR3. This CDR3 is CSARPTQNSPLHF. The CDR3 DNA sequence: TGCAGTGCTAGACCGACACAAAATTCACCCCTCCACTTT.